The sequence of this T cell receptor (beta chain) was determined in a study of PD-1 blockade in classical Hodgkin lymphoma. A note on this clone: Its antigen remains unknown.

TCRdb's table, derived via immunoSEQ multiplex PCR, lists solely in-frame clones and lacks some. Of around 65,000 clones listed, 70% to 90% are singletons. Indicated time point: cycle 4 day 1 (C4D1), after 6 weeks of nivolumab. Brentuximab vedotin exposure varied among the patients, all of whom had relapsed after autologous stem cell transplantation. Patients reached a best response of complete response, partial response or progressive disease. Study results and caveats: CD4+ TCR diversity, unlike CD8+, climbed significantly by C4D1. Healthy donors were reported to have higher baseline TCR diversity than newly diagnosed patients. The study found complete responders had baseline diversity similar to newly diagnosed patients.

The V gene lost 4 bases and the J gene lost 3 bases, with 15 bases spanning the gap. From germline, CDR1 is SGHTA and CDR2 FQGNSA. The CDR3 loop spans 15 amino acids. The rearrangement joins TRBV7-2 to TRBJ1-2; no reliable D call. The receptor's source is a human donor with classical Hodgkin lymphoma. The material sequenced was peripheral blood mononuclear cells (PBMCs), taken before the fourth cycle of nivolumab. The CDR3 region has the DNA TGTGCCAGCAGCTCACCCCCCCACGGGGACTATGGCTACACCTTC. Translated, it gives CASSSPPHGDYGYTF.